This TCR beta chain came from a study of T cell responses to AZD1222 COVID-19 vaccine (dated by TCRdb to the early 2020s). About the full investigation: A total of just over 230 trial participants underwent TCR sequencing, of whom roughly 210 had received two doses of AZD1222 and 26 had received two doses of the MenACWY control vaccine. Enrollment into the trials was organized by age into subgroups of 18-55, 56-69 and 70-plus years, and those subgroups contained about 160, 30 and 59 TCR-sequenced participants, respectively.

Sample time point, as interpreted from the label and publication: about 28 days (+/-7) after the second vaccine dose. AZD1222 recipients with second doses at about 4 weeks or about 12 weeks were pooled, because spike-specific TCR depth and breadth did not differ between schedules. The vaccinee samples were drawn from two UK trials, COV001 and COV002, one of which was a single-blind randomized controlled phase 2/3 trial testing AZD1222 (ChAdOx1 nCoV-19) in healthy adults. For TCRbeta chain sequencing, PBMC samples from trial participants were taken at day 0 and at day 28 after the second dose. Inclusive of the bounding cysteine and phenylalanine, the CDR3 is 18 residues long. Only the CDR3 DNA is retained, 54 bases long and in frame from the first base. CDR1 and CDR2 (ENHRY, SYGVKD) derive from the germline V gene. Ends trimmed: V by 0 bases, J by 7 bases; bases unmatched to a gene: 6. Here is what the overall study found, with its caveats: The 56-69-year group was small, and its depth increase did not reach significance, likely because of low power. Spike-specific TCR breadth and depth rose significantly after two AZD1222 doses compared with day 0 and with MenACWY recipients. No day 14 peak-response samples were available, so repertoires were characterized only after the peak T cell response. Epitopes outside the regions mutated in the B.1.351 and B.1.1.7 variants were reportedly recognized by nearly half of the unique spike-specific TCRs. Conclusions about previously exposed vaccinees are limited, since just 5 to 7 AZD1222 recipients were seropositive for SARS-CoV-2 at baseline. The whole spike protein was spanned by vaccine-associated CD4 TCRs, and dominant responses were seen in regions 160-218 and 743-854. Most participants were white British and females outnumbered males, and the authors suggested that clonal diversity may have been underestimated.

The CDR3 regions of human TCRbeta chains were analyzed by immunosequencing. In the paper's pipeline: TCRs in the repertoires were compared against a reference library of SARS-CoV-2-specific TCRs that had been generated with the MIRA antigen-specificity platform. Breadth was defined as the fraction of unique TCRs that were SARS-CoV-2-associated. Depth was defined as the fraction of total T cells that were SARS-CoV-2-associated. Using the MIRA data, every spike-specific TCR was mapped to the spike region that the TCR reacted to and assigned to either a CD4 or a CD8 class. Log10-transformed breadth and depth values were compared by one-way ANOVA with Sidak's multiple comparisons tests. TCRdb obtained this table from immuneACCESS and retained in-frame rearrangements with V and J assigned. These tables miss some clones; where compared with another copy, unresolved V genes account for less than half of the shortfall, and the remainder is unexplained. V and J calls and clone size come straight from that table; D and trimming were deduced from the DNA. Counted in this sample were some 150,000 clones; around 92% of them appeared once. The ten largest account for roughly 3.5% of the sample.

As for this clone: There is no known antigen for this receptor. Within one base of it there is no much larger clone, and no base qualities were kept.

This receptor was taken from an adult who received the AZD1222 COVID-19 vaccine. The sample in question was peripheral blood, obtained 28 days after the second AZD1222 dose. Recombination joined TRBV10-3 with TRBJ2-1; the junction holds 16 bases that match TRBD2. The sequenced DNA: TGTGCCATCAGTGAGTCGGGGACTAGCGGGAGGGCCGGGAATGAGCAGTTCTTC. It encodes CAISESGTSGRAGNEQFF.